This is a list of T cell receptor beta chains from one sample in a study of beta chain features in type 1 diabetes. Method: immunoSEQ multiplex PCR; TCRdb's copy keeps in-frame clones and lacks some. The sample holds 600,000 to 750,000 clones, about an eighth seen once. The sample taken for sequencing was naive CD4+ T cells from blood. The source of these receptors is a man in his thirties or forties with type 1 diabetes. CDR3s include the opening cysteine and the closing phenylalanine or tryptophan. A D gene is named only where the DNA matches it firmly. For some rows the clone size is stated as once, few or many, or as a class when expanded; others skip it.

clone_size d_call j_call v_call cdr3_aa cdr3_nt
NA NA TRBJ2-1 TRBV29-1 CSAEPGNNEQFF TGCAGCGCCGAGCCGGGGAACAATGAGCAGTTCTTC
NA NA TRBJ1-6 TRBV2 CASSIDPSEPLHF TGTGCCAGCAGCATTGACCCAAGTGAACCCCTCCACTTT
NA NA TRBJ2-5 TRBV6-1 CASSPQGREETQYF TGTGCCAGCAGTCCACAGGGGAGGGAAGAGACCCAGTACTTC
few NA TRBJ2-7 TRBV10-1 CASSESGTNEQYF TGCGCCAGCAGTGAGTCCGGGACCAACGAGCAGTACTTC
few NA TRBJ1-2 TRBV30 CAISPGRKDYGYTF TGTGCGATTTCTCCGGGGCGCAAGGATTATGGCTACACCTTC
NA TRBD1 TRBJ2-7 TRBV5-1 CASSAGQGDSYEQYF TGCGCCAGCAGCGCGGGACAGGGGGACTCCTACGAGCAGTACTTC
NA NA TRBJ2-3 TRBV27 CASSSELGGADTQYF TGTGCCAGCAGTTCGGAGCTCGGGGGTGCAGATACGCAGTATTTT
few NA TRBJ2-5 TRBV18 CASSLRRETQYF TGTGCCAGCTCTCTGAGGAGAGAGACCCAGTACTTC
NA TRBD1 TRBJ2-1 TRBV7-9 CASSYDRAAANEQFF TGTGCCAGCAGCTATGACAGGGCTGCGGCCAATGAGCAGTTCTTC
few TRBD1 TRBJ1-6 TRBV29-1 CSVRTGGNSPLHF TGCAGCGTCCGGACAGGGGGAAACTCACCCCTCCACTTT
NA NA TRBJ1-1 TRBV27 CASSPTTTANTEAFF TGTGCCAGCAGCCCCACTACGACAGCTAACACTGAAGCTTTCTTT
NA NA TRBJ1-3 TRBV19 CASRSAGNTIYF TGTGCCAGTAGGTCTGCGGGAAACACCATATATTTT
NA TRBD1 TRBJ2-3 TRBV10-3 CASRRQGYTDTQYF TGTGCCAGCCGGAGACAGGGCTACACAGATACGCAGTATTTT
NA NA TRBJ1-1 TRBV19 CASRPTAVGTEAFF TGTGCCAGTAGACCGACAGCGGTAGGCACTGAAGCTTTCTTT
few NA TRBJ2-3 TRBV5-1 CASSLGSGGTDTQYF TGCGCCAGCAGCTTGGGGTCGGGAGGCACAGATACGCAGTATTTT
few TRBD2 TRBJ2-3 TRBV9 CASSVALMGGDTQYF TGTGCCAGCAGCGTAGCCCTCATGGGAGGGGATACGCAGTATTTT
NA NA TRBJ2-3 TRBV15 CATSQVGDTQYF TGTGCCACCAGCCAGGTTGGAGATACGCAGTATTTT
NA NA TRBJ1-5 TRBV5-8 CASSLYGNQPQHF TGTGCCAGCAGCTTGTATGGGAATCAGCCCCAGCATTTT
NA TRBD1 TRBJ2-1 TRBV5-1 CASSLGTGTVGEQFF TGCGCCAGCAGCTTGGGGACAGGGACTGTCGGTGAGCAGTTCTTC
NA NA TRBJ1-1 TRBV4-3 CASSQLSSNTEAFF TGCGCCAGCAGCCAACTCAGTTCGAACACTGAAGCTTTCTTT
few NA TRBJ2-7 TRBV29-1 CSVVRSSYEQYF TGCAGCGTTGTCCGGAGCTCCTACGAGCAGTACTTC
few NA TRBJ1-2 TRBV30 CAWTPDSYGYTF TGTGCCTGGACTCCCGACAGCTATGGCTACACCTTC
few TRBD1 TRBJ1-1 TRBV2 CASRDRAEAFF TGTGCCAGCCGGGACAGGGCTGAAGCTTTCTTT
few NA TRBJ1-1 TRBV9 CASSPFGGQVTEAFF TGTGCCAGCAGCCCCTTCGGAGGGCAGGTCACTGAAGCTTTCTTT
NA NA TRBJ1-2 TRBV9 CASSVGGLRGYTF TGTGCCAGCAGCGTAGGAGGTTTGCGTGGCTACACCTTC
NA NA TRBJ2-3 TRBV6-1 CASSDGSFGGTDTQYF TGTGCCAGCAGTGACGGGTCGTTCGGTGGCACAGATACGCAGTATTTT
NA NA TRBJ2-5 TRBV9 CASSVEVGETQYF TGTGCCAGCAGCGTCGAGGTCGGCGAGACCCAGTACTTC
few NA TRBJ1-5 TRBV19 CASSIESKQPQHF TGTGCCAGTAGTATAGAATCCAAACAGCCCCAGCATTTT
NA NA TRBJ1-6 TRBV5-1 CASSLVSVDNSPLHF TGCGCCAGCAGCTTGGTTTCAGTGGATAATTCACCCCTCCACTTT
few NA TRBJ1-2 TRBV2 CASSGLGINYGYTF TGTGCCAGCAGTGGGCTGGGGATTAACTATGGCTACACCTTC